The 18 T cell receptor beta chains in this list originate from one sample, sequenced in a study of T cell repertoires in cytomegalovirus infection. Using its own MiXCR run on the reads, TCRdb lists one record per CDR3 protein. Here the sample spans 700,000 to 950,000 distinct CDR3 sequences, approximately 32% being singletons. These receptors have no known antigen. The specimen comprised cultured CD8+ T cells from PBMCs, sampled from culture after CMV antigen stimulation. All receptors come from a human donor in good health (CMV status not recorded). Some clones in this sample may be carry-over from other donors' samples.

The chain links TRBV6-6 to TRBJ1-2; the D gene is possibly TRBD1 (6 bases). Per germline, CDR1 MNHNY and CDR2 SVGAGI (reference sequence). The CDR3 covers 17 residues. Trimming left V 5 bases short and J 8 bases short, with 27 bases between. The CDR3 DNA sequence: TGTGCCAGCAGTCCCCAGGGGTTGTTCCCCATATCTTACGGCTACACCTTC. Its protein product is CASSPQGLFPISYGYTF.

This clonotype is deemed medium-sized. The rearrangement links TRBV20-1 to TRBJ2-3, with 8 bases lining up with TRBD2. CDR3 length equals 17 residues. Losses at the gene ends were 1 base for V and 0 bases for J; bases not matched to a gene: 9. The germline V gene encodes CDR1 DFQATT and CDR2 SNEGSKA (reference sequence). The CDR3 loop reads CSARGESGGLSTDTQYF. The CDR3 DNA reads TGCAGTGCTAGAGGGGAGAGCGGGGGCCTTAGCACAGATACGCAGTATTTT.

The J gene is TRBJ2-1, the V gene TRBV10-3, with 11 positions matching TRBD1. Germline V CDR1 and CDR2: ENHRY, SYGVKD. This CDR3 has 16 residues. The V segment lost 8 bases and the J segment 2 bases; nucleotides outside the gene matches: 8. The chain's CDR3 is CAISGQGAGPYNEQFF. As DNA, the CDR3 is TGTGCCATCTCCGGACAGGGGGCGGGTCCCTACAATGAGCAGTTCTTC.

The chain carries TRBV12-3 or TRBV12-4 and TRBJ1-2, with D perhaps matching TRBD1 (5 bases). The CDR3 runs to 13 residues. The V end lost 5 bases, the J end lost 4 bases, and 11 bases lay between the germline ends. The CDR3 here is CASSLQEIYGYTF. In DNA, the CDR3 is TGTGCCAGCAGTCTACAGGAGATCTATGGCTACACCTTC.

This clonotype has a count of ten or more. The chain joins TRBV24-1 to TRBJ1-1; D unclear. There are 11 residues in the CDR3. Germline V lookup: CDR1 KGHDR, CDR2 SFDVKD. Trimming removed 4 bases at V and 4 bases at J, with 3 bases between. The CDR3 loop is CATSEGTEAFF. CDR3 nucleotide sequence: TGTGCCACCAGTGAGGGCACTGAAGCTTTCTTT.

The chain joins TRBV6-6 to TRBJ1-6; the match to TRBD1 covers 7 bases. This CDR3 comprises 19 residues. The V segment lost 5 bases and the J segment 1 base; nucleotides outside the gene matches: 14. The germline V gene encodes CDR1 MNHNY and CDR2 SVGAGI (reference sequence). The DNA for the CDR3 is TGTGCCAGCAGTAAACGACCCGACAGGGTTGGGTCCTATAATTCACCCCTCCACTTT. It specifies CASSKRPDRVGSYNSPLHF.

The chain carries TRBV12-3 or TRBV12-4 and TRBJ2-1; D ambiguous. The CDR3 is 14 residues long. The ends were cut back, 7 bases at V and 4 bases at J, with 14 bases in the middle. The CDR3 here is CASTLESRYNEQFF. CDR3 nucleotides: TGTGCCAGCACCTTAGAATCCCGGTACAATGAGCAGTTCTTC.

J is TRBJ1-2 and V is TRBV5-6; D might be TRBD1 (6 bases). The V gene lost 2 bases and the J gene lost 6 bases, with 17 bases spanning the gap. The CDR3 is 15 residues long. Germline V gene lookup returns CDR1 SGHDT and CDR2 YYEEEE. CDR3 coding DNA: TGTGCCAGCAGCTTCGTGTCAGGACAGCGGGATGGCTACACCTTC. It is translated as CASSFVSGQRDGYTF.

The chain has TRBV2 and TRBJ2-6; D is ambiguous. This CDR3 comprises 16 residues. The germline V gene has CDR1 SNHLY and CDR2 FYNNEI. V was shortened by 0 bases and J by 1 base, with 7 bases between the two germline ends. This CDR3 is CASSEAFVSGANVLTF. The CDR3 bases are TGTGCCAGCAGTGAAGCGTTCGTTTCTGGGGCCAACGTCCTGACTTTC.

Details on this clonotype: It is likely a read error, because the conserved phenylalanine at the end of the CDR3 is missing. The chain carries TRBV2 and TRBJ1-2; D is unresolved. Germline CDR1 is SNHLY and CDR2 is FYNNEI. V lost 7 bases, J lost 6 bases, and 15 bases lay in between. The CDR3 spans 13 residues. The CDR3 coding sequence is TGTGCCAGCATCGGACGAAAGCCTGATGGCTACACCATC. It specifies CASIGRKPDGYTI.

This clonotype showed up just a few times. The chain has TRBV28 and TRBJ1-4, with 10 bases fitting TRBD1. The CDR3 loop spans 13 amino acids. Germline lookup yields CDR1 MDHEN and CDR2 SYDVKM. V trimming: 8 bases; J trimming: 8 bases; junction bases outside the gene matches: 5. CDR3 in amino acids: CASGGTGEEKLFF. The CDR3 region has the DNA TGTGCCAGCGGAGGGACAGGGGAAGAAAAACTGTTTTTT.

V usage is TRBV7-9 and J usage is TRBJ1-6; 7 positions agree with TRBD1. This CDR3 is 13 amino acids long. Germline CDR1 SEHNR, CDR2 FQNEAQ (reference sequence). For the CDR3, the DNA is TGTGTCACTATTGACAGGGAGTCAATTACTCTCCACTTT. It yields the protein CVTIDRESITLHF.

The CDR3 DNA reads as TGTGCCAGCAGTTACTTGGCGACAGAAATTTCTAACTATGGCTACACCTTC. Translated, it gives CASSYLATEISNYGYTF. The genes are TRBV6-6 and TRBJ1-2; weak D call: TRBD1 (5 bases). Deletions cut 1 base from V and 0 bases from J, with 15 bases between. CDR3 size: 17 residues. Looked up from germline, CDR1 is MNHNY and CDR2 is SVGAGI (reference sequence).

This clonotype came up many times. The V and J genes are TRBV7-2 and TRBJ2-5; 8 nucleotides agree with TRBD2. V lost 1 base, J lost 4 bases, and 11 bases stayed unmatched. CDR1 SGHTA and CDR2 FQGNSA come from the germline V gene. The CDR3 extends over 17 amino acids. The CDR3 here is CASSLGGTGGPRETQYF. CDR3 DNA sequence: TGTGCCAGCAGCTTAGGGGGGACGGGGGGGCCCCGAGAGACCCAGTACTTC.

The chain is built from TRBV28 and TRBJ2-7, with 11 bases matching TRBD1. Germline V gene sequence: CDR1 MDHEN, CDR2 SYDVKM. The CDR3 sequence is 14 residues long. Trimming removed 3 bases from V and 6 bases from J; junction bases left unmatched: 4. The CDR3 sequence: CASSFEDRGLEQYV. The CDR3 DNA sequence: TGTGCCAGCAGTTTCGAGGACAGGGGGCTCGAGCAGTACGTC.

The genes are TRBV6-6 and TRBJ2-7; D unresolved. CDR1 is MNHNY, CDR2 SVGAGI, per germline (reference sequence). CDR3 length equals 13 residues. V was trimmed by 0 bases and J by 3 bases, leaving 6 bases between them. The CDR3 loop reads CASSYSTYYEQYF. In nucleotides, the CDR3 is TGTGCCAGCAGTTACTCTACGTACTACGAGCAGTACTTC.

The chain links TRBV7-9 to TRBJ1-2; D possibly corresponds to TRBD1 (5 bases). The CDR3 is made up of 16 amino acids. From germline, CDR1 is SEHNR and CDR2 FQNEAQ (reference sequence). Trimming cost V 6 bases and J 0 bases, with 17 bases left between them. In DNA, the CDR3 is TGTGCCAGCAGTTTGGGTCAGGGTACACCTAACTATGGCTACACCTTC. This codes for CASSLGQGTPNYGYTF.

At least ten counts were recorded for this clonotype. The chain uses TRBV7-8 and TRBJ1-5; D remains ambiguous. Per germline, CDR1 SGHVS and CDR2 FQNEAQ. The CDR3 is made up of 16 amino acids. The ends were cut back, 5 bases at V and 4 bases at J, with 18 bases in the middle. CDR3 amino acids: CASSQASDPYNQPQHF. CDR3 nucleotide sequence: TGTGCCAGCAGCCAGGCGTCAGATCCGTATAATCAGCCCCAGCATTTT.